The entry below describes one T cell receptor (beta chain). These data are taken from a study of blood T cell repertoires in COVID-19. Study-level information: COVID-19 samples collected from the United States, Italy and Spain covered acute and convalescent phases. The cDNA or gDNA used as material had been derived from T cells, B-cell-depleted T cells, or PBMCs.

This CDR3 spans 15 amino acids. In germline, CDR1 is MNHEY, CDR2 SMNVEV (reference sequence). V was cut by 1 base and J by 5 bases, with 9 bases left in between. As handled by the study authors: Amplification of reference gene primers provided the estimated nucleated cell counts. Libraries were prepared by immunoSEQ multiplex PCR; TCRdb keeps only in-frame clonotypes and omits some of them. Clonal size and the V and J genes are those of that table, whereas D and trimming came from the DNA. The table has fewer than 200,000 clones, around 67% seen once; the top ten hold about 3%. This sequence was found in a woman of 80 years or more with acute or convalescent COVID-19. Sequencing was carried out using peripheral blood. This chain links TRBV27 with TRBJ1-6, with a possible D match to TRBD1 (5 bases). The CDR3 reads CASSLWTPHNSPLHF. CDR3 DNA: TGTGCCAGCAGTTTATGGACACCTCATAATTCACCCCTCCACTTT.